A selection of T cell receptor beta chains follows, all from one sample in a study of radiotherapy plus CTLA-4 blockade in lung cancer. Clones were read by immunoSEQ multiplex PCR, and TCRdb kept only the in-frame ones, dropping some. The sample records 110,000 or so clones, 78% being singletons. This specimen consisted of peripheral blood, obtained from a patient treated with radiotherapy plus ipilimumab. The receptors derive from a human donor with non-small cell lung cancer who had a partial response to radiotherapy plus ipilimumab. Each CDR3 is given with its conserved first and last residue. The D gene is left open where the match is weak. Clone size appears in some rows only: once, few, many, or a class for an expanded clone.

TRBV6-1	14	once	TRBJ2-7	TRBD2	TGTGCCAGCAGTGACTCGGGGGGTCCCTACGAGCAGTACTTC	CASSDSGGPYEQYF
TRBV7-9	14	-	TRBJ1-1	-	TGTGCCAGCAGCTTAGTCTCAGGGAACACTGAAGCTTTCTTT	CASSLVSGNTEAFF
TRBV5-1	13	-	TRBJ1-1	-	TGCGCCAGCAGCTTGGGCGGGGACACTGAAGCTTTCTTT	CASSLGGDTEAFF
TRBV11-2	16	once	TRBJ2-5	TRBD2	TGTGCCAGCAGCCCCGGGACTAGCGGGATGGTGGAGACCCAGTACTTC	CASSPGTSGMVETQYF
TRBV28	14	once	TRBJ2-5	-	TGTGCCAGCAGTTTCAAACCCACGGGTGAGACCCAGTACTTC	CASSFKPTGETQYF
TRBV29-1	12	-	TRBJ1-1	TRBD1	TGCAGCGCCCGGACAGGGGCGAATGAAGCTTTCTTT	CSARTGANEAFF
TRBV28	17	-	TRBJ2-3	TRBD2	TGTGCCAGCAGTTTATGGGTAGCGGGAACTTACACAGATACGCAGTATTTT	CASSLWVAGTYTDTQYF
TRBV18	15	-	TRBJ2-6	TRBD1	TGTGCCAGCCCGCAGACAGGGGCTGGGGCCAACGTCCTGACTTTC	CASPQTGAGANVLTF
TRBV6-5	13	-	TRBJ1-4	-	TGTGCCAGCAGTTACGGGCATAATGAAAAACTGTTTTTT	CASSYGHNEKLFF
TRBV7-6	15	-	TRBJ2-5	TRBD1	TGTGCCAGCAGCCCCGGGACAGCTATTCCGGAGACCCAGTACTTC	CASSPGTAIPETQYF
TRBV20-1	11	-	TRBJ2-5	-	TGCAGTGCTAGGACTAGAGAGACCCAGTACTTC	CSARTRETQYF
TRBV28	14	-	TRBJ2-1	TRBD2	TGTGCCAGCATCGAACGGACTAGCGGGAGGGAGCAGTTCTTC	CASIERTSGREQFF
TRBV6-5	14	-	TRBJ1-5	TRBD1	TGTGCCAGCAGTTACGGGACAGGGAATCAGCCCCAGCATTTT	CASSYGTGNQPQHF
TRBV19	15	-	TRBJ2-2	TRBD2	TGTGCCAGTAGTAGTCTAGCGGGAGGGCCCGGGGAGCTGTTTTTT	CASSSLAGGPGELFF
TRBV4-1	13	-	TRBJ1-1	TRBD1	TGCGCCAGCAGCCAAGTTAAGACAGGGATAGCTTTCTTT	CASSQVKTGIAFF
TRBV6-1	13	-	TRBJ1-1	-	TGTGCCAGCAGTATCAACAGGGCCACTGAAGCTTTCTTT	CASSINRATEAFF
TRBV5-1	16	few	TRBJ1-1	TRBD1	TGCGCCAGCAGCTGGGGACAGGGGCGTATGAACACTGAAGCTTTCTTT	CASSWGQGRMNTEAFF
TRBV9	16	few	TRBJ2-2	-	TGTGCCAGCAGCGTAGCGCCCGCCAGCGACACCGGGGAGCTGTTTTTT	CASSVAPASDTGELFF
TRBV2	14	-	TRBJ2-1	-	TGTGCCAGCAGTGAATGGGAGATCCGCGCAGAGCAGTTCTTC	CASSEWEIRAEQFF
TRBV28	16	-	TRBJ2-3	-	TGTGCCAGCAGCCGTACCGGGACAACTAGCACAGATACGCAGTATTTT	CASSRTGTTSTDTQYF
TRBV7-3	14	-	TRBJ1-2	TRBD1	TGTGCCAGCAGGCCGGGACAGGGAGATGGTGGCTACACCTTC	CASRPGQGDGGYTF
TRBV28	10	-	TRBJ2-7	-	TGTGCCACACGGGACTACGAGCAGTACTTC	CATRDYEQYF
TRBV29-1	12	-	TRBJ2-1	-	TGCAGCGTTGTGTTTTCCCTAAATGAGCAGTTCTTC	CSVVFSLNEQFF
TRBV19	13	-	TRBJ1-2	-	TGTGCCAGTAGTACCACATTGAACTATGGCTACACCTTC	CASSTTLNYGYTF
TRBV5-1	17	-	TRBJ2-2	TRBD1	TGCGCCAGCAGCTTGTATAACAGTCAGGGGGTGAACCGGGAGCTGTTTTTT	CASSLYNSQGVNRELFF
TRBV27	18	-	TRBJ1-2	TRBD1	TGTGCCAGCAGTCCATACCGCCATTTGGACAGGGGCCGTTATGGCTACACCTTC	CASSPYRHLDRGRYGYTF
TRBV30	17	-	TRBJ2-5	TRBD2	TGTGCCTGGAGTGAGGCCGGGACTAGCGGGCCATGGGGGACCCAGTACTTC	CAWSEAGTSGPWGTQYF
TRBV18	14	-	TRBJ1-6	-	TGTGCCAGCTCACTTCCGGGGTATAATTCACCCCTCCACTTT	CASSLPGYNSPLHF
TRBV5-1	14	-	TRBJ2-1	-	TGCGCCAGCAGCTTGGTACGCCAGGGCAATGAGCAGTTCTTC	CASSLVRQGNEQFF
TRBV28	15	-	TRBJ1-3	-	TGTGCCAGCAGTACAACAGGATGGACTGGAAACACCATATATTTT	CASSTTGWTGNTIYF
TRBV4-2	13	-	TRBJ2-1	-	TGTGCCAGCAGCCAAGGACTCTACAATGAGCAGTTCTTC	CASSQGLYNEQFF
TRBV10-2	15	once	TRBJ1-1	TRBD1	TGCGCCAGCAGATTCTCGACAGGGGGAACGGGTGAAGCTTTCTTT	CASRFSTGGTGEAFF
TRBV6-5	16	-	TRBJ1-2	-	TGTGCCAGCAGTTACTCGATTATGCGGGGGCGGGAGGGCTACACCTTC	CASSYSIMRGREGYTF
TRBV5-4	16	-	TRBJ2-3	-	TGTGCCAGCAGCACTATCACAGGGCAGGGGACAGATACGCAGTATTTT	CASSTITGQGTDTQYF
TRBV5-4	15	-	TRBJ1-1	-	TGTGCCAGCAGCTTGCCTAGGGAATTAGGGGCTGAAGCTTTCTTT	CASSLPRELGAEAFF
TRBV4-2	15	-	TRBJ2-1	-	TGTGCCAGCAGCCAAGATCGGATCAGGGCCAATGAGCAGTTCTTC	CASSQDRIRANEQFF
TRBV15	13	-	TRBJ1-1	-	TGTGCCACCAGCAGAATGGAGGCCACTGAAGCTTTCTTT	CATSRMEATEAFF
TRBV28	18	-	TRBJ2-3	TRBD2	TGTGCCAGCAGTTTTTTGTCGGCGGGAGGGTTCGGCACAGATACGCAGTATTTT	CASSFLSAGGFGTDTQYF
TRBV4-2	15	once	TRBJ2-1	TRBD1	TGTGCCAGCAGCCAACCAGGGGGCGTCTACAATGAGCAGTTCTTC	CASSQPGGVYNEQFF
TRBV6-1	15	-	TRBJ1-1	-	TGTGCCAGCAGTGAAATTGGTAGGGGAAACACTGAAGCTTTCTTT	CASSEIGRGNTEAFF
TRBV5-4	14	-	TRBJ1-1	-	TGTGCCAGCAGCTCCTTAATCCCGGGGACTGAAGCTTTCTTT	CASSSLIPGTEAFF
TRBV25-1	16	-	TRBJ2-2	-	TGTGCCAGCAGTGAACCTGGCGGGGCCGGGCCCGGGGAGCTGTTTTTT	CASSEPGGAGPGELFF
TRBV18	14	-	TRBJ1-1	TRBD1	TGTGCCAGCTCACCGGACAGGGGGGGAACTGAAGCTTTCTTT	CASSPDRGGTEAFF
TRBV18	14	-	TRBJ1-3	TRBD1	TGTGCCAGCTCACAGGGGGCCGCTGGAAACACCATATATTTT	CASSQGAAGNTIYF
TRBV23-1	13	-	TRBJ1-6	-	TGCGCCTATGGCGGACAGAATAATTCACCCCTCCACTTT	CAYGGQNNSPLHF
TRBV19	14	-	TRBJ2-5	-	TGTGCCAGTAGTTCTCCAGGGGAAGTGGAGACCCAGTACTTC	CASSSPGEVETQYF
TRBV9	16	-	TRBJ2-1	TRBD2	TGTGCCAGCAGCGTAGTAACTAGCGGGCCCTACAATGAGCAGTTCTTC	CASSVVTSGPYNEQFF
TRBV19	13	many	TRBJ2-1	TRBD2	TGTGCCAGTAGTACCCCCGGACTAGCGGTGCAGTTCTTC	CASSTPGLAVQFF
TRBV7-8	16	-	TRBJ1-2	TRBD1	TGTGCCAGCAGTCTTAGCCCCGGGACAGGGAGGTATGGCTACACCTTC	CASSLSPGTGRYGYTF
TRBV5-1	13	-	TRBJ1-2	-	TGCGCCAGCTCGCCTCAGAGGTACTATGGCTACACCTTC	CASSPQRYYGYTF
TRBV6-1	11	-	TRBJ1-1	-	TGTGCCAGCAGCCAGGGGTCTGAAGCTTTCTTT	CASSQGSEAFF
TRBV19	13	-	TRBJ1-1	TRBD1	TGTGCCAGTAGCAGACAGGGGAACACTGAAGCTTTCTTT	CASSRQGNTEAFF
TRBV28	16	-	TRBJ1-4	-	TGTGCCAGCAGTTTTTGGAGGGCTGGGTCTAATGAAAAACTGTTTTTT	CASSFWRAGSNEKLFF
TRBV4-2	16	-	TRBJ2-3	-	TGTGCCAGCAGCCAGATCGGGACTGGAAGCACAGATACGCAGTATTTT	CASSQIGTGSTDTQYF
TRBV29-1	14	-	TRBJ2-1	TRBD1	TGCAGCGTTAACCGGGACAGGGGAAACAATGAGCAGTTCTTC	CSVNRDRGNNEQFF
TRBV7-2	14	few	TRBJ2-2	TRBD2	TGTGCCAGCAGCCTCGGGGGGAGCGCCGGGGAGCTGTTTTTT	CASSLGGSAGELFF
TRBV5-1	18	-	TRBJ1-2	-	TGCGCCAGCAGCACAGCCACCGGGACTCAAGGAGCGTCGTATGGCTACACCTTC	CASSTATGTQGASYGYTF